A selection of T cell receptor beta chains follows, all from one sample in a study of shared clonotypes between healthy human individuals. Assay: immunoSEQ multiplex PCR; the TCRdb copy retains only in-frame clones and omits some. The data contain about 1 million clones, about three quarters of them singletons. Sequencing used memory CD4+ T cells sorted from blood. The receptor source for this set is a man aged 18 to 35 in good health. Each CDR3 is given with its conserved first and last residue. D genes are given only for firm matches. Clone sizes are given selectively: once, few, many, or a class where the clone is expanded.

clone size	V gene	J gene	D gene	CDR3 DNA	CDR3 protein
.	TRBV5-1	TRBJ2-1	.	TGCGCCAGCAGCTTAACTGAAACAGGCCGGGGGAACAATGAGCAGTTCTTC	CASSLTETGRGNNEQFF
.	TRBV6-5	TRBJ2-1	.	TGTGCCAGCAGTTACTTACAGGGTAGCTCCTACAATGAGCAGTTCTTC	CASSYLQGSSYNEQFF
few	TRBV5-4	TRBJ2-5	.	TGTGCCAGCAGCTTGATGGGGAGAGAGACCCAGTACTTC	CASSLMGRETQYF
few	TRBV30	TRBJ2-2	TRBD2	TGTGCCTGGATCAGAAGCGGGAGACCCGGCACCGGGGAGCTGTTTTTT	CAWIRSGRPGTGELFF
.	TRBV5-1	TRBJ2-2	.	TGCGCCAGCAGCTTGGATCTGGGGTCCACCGGGGAGCTGTTTTTT	CASSLDLGSTGELFF
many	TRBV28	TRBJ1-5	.	TGTGCCAGCAGTGGAGAGAAGCCCCAGCATTTT	CASSGEKPQHF
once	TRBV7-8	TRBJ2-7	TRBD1	TGTGCCAGCAGCTTAGACCGGGACAGCCGAATCCACGAGCAGTACTTC	CASSLDRDSRIHEQYF
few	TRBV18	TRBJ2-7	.	TGTGCCAGCTCACCAGACAGGCGATCCTACGAGCAGTACTTC	CASSPDRRSYEQYF
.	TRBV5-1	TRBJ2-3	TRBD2	TGCGCCAGCAGCTTCGCGGGGGTTAGCACAGATACGCAGTATTTT	CASSFAGVSTDTQYF
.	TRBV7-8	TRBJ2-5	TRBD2	TGTGCCAGCAGCTTAGCGTTGAGGGAGGGCCAAAAAGAGACCCAGTACTTC	CASSLALREGQKETQYF
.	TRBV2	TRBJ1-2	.	TGTGCCAGCAGCACCGAGACTGGGGTGGGTGGCTACACCTTC	CASSTETGVGGYTF
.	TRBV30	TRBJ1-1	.	TGTGCCTGGAGTGTTAGTAGGGCAGAAGCTTTCTTT	CAWSVSRAEAFF
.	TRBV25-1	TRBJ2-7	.	TGTGCCAGCAGAGTATACACAGGTCCTTCCTACGAGCAGTACTTC	CASRVYTGPSYEQYF
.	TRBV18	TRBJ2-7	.	TGTGCCAGTTCACCTGTCCTTACGACCTACGAGCAGTACTTC	CASSPVLTTYEQYF
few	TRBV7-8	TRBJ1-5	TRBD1	TGTGCCAGCAGCCCTGGAGGGGGCGGGAATCAGCCCCAGCATTTT	CASSPGGGGNQPQHF
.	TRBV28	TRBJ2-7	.	TGTGCCAGCAGTTTAGGTCTAAACAACCCCTACGAGCAGTACTTC	CASSLGLNNPYEQYF
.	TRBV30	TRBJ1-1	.	TGTGCCTGGGGGCGTCTGGGACGCTCGAACACTGAAGCTTTCTTT	CAWGRLGRSNTEAFF
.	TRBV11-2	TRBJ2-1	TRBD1	TGTGCCAGCAGCTTAGGACAGGGATATGAGCAGTTCTTC	CASSLGQGYEQFF
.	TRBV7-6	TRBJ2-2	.	TGTGCCAGCAGCTTAGCGACAGTGAGTGGGCCCGGGGAGCTGTTTTTT	CASSLATVSGPGELFF
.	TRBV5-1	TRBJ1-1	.	TGCGCCAGCAGCTTGTCAAGACCCGACACTGAAGCTTTCTTT	CASSLSRPDTEAFF
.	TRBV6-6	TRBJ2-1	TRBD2	TGTGCCAGCAGCTTAAGCGGGACCAGATACAATGAGCAGTTCTTC	CASSLSGTRYNEQFF
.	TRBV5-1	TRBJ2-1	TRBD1	TGCGCCAGCAGCTTGGAGGGACAGTCCAGTCGGGATGAGCAGTTCTTC	CASSLEGQSSRDEQFF
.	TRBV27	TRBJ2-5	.	TGTGCCAGCACCCCCCTATCGGGGGGCCGGGAGACCCAGTACTTC	CASTPLSGGRETQYF
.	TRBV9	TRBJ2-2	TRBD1	TGTGCCAGCAGCGTAACAGGGGCCGGCGGGGAGCTGTTTTTT	CASSVTGAGGELFF
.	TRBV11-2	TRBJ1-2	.	TGTGCCAGCAGCACCCGGGGAAAAGGCTATGGCTACACCTTC	CASSTRGKGYGYTF
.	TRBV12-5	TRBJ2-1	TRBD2	TGTGCTAGTGGTTTGGTACGTCTAGCGGACTCCTACAATGAGCAGTTCTTC	CASGLVRLADSYNEQFF
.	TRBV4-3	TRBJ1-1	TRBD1	TGCGCCAGCAGCCCTGGGACAGGGGGCCTCACTGAAGCTTTCTTT	CASSPGTGGLTEAFF
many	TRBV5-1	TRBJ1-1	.	TGCGCCAGCCGAGCCCGGGACGGCACATTCAACACTGAAGCTTTCTTT	CASRARDGTFNTEAFF
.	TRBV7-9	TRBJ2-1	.	TGTGCCAGCAGCTTAGTCGGGGGGCCGACCTACAATGAGCAGTTCTTC	CASSLVGGPTYNEQFF
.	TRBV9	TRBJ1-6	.	TGTGCCAGCAGCCCCCAGTGGGACTCCTATAATTCACCCCTCCACTTT	CASSPQWDSYNSPLHF
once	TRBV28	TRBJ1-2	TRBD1	TGTGCCATCGTGGGACAGGGAGTCTATGGCTACACCTTC	CAIVGQGVYGYTF
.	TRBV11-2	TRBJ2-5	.	TGTGCCAGCAGCTTAGACCGTTGGACAGTGGAGACCCAGTACTTC	CASSLDRWTVETQYF
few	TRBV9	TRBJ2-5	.	TGTGCCAGCAGCGGTCGGGTAGGGACAAACCTAAAACAAGAGACCCAGTACTTC	CASSGRVGTNLKQETQYF
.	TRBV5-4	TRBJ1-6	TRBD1	TGTGCCAGCACCTTGGGACAGTCCAATAATTCACCCCTCCACTTT	CASTLGQSNNSPLHF
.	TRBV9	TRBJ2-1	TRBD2	TGTGCCAGCAGCCTCCGACTAGCGGGATACCGTAGCTCCTACAATGAGCAGTTCTTC	CASSLRLAGYRSSYNEQFF
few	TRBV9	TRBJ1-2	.	TGTGCCAGCAGCGCCCATCGCCCAGGGGAGGGGATGGCCTATGGCTACACCTTC	CASSAHRPGEGMAYGYTF
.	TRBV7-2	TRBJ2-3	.	TGTGCCAGCAGCTCGGGACCCATTACAGATACGCAGTATTTT	CASSSGPITDTQYF
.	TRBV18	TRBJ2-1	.	TGTGCCAGCTCACCACCCGGGTCCTACAATGAGCAGTTCTTC	CASSPPGSYNEQFF
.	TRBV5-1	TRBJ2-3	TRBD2	TGCGCCAGCAGGGAGAGCGGGAGCCTCGGCACAGATACGCAGTATTTT	CASRESGSLGTDTQYF
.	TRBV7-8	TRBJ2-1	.	TGTGCCAGCAGTCTCGCCCAGGGGTGGCAGTTCTTC	CASSLAQGWQFF
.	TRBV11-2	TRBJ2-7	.	TGTGCCAGCAGCCTCCCAGGGACCGCCGGCGAGCAGTACTTC	CASSLPGTAGEQYF
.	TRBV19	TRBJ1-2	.	TGTGCCAGTAGTATCCGGGGATACAACTATGGCTACACCTTC	CASSIRGYNYGYTF
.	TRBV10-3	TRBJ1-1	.	TGTGCCATCCAATCCTTCGGGGGGAACACTGAAGCTTTCTTT	CAIQSFGGNTEAFF
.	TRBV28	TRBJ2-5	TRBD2	TGTGCCAGCAGTTTATCGGGGGGAAAAGAGACCCAGTACTTC	CASSLSGGKETQYF
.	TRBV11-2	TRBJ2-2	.	TGTGCCAGCAGCCAGGACAGTTACACCGGGGAGCTGTTTTTT	CASSQDSYTGELFF
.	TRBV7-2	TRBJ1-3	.	TGTGCCAGCAGCCCCGGACATGGTGGAAACACCATATATTTT	CASSPGHGGNTIYF
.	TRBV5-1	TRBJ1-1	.	TGCGCCAGCAGCTTGGCCGGGCGGAACACTGAAGCTTTCTTT	CASSLAGRNTEAFF
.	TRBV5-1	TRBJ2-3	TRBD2	TGCGCCAGCAGCCGCGGGAGTAGCGGGAGTGGGGATACGCAGTATTTT	CASSRGSSGSGDTQYF
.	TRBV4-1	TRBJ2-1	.	TGCGCCAGCAGCCAAGGGGGACCCAACTCCTACAATGAGCAGTTCTTC	CASSQGGPNSYNEQFF
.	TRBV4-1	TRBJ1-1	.	TGCGCCAGCAGCCAAGATAGGTGGGGCACTGAAGCTTTCTTT	CASSQDRWGTEAFF
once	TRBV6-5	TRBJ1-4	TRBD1	TGTGCCAGCAGGCCACATAGGGACAGGGATGAAAAACTGTTTTTT	CASRPHRDRDEKLFF